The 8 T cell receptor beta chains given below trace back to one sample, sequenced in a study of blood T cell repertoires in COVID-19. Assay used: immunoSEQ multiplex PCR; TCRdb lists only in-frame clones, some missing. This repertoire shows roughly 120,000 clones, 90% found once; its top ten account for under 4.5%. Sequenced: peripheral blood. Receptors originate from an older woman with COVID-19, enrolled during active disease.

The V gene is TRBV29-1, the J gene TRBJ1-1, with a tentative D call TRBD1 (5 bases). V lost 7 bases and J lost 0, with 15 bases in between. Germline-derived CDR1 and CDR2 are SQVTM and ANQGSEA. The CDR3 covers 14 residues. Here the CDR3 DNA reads TGCAGCGCAAAACAGGCACCTATGAACACTGAAGCTTTCTTT. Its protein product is CSAKQAPMNTEAFF.

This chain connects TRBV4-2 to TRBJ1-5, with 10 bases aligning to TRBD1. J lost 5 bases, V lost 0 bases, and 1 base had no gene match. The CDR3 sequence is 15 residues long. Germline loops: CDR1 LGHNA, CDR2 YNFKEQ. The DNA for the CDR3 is TGTGCCAGCAGCCAAGAAGGACAGGGGGATCAGCCCCAGCATTTT. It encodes CASSQEGQGDQPQHF.

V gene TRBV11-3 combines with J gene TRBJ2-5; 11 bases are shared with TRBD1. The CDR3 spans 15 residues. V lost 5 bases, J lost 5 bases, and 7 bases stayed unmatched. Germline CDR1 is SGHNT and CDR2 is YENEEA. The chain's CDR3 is CASSLRTGGWETQYF. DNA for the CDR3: TGTGCCAGCAGCCTAAGGACAGGGGGCTGGGAGACCCAGTACTTC.

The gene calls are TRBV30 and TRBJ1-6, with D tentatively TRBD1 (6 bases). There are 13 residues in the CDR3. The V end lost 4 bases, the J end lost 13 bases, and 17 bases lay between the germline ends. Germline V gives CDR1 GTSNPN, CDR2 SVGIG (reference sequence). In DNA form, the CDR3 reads TGTGCCTGGAAGAACAGGGAGTTCGCCCCCCTCCACTTT. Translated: CAWKNREFAPLHF. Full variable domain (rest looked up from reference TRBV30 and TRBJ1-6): SQTIHQWPATLVQPVGSPLSLECTVEGTSNPNLYWYRQAAGRGLQLLFYSVGIGQISSEVPQNLSASRPQDRQFILSSKKLLLSDSGFYLCAWKNREFAPLHFGNGTRLTVT.

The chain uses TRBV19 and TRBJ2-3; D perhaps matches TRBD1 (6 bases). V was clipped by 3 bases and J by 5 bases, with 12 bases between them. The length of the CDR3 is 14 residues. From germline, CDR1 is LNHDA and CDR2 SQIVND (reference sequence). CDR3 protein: CASSIVSDRDTQYF. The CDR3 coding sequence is TGTGCCAGTAGTATCGTTTCGGACAGAGATACGCAGTATTTT.

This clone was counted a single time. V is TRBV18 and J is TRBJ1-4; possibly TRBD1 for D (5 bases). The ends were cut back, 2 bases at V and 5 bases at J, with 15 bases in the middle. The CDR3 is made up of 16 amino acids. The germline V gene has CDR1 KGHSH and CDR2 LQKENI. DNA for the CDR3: TGTGCCAGCTCACCAGTGACACCGAAGGGGAATGAAAAACTGTTTTTT. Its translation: CASSPVTPKGNEKLFF.

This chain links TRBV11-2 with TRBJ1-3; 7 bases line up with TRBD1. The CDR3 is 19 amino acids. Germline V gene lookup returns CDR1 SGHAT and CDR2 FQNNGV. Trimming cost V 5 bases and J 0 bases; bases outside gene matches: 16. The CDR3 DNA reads TGTGCCAGCAGCACCCGGGACAGTTCCCGGCCCGTCTCTGGAAACACCATATATTTT. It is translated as CASSTRDSSRPVSGNTIYF.

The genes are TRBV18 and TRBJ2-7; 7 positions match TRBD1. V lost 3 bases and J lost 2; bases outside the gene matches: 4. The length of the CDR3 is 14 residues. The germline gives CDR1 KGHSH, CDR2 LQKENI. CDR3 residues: CASSPDRNTYEQYF. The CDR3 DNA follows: TGTGCCAGCTCACCGGACAGGAACACCTACGAGCAGTACTTC. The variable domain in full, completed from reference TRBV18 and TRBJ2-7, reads NAGVMQNPRHLVRRRGQEARLRCSPMKGHSHVYWYRQLPEEGLKFMVYLQKENIIDESGMPKERFSAEFPKEGPSILRIQQVVRGDSAAYFCASSPDRNTYEQYFGPGTRLTVT.